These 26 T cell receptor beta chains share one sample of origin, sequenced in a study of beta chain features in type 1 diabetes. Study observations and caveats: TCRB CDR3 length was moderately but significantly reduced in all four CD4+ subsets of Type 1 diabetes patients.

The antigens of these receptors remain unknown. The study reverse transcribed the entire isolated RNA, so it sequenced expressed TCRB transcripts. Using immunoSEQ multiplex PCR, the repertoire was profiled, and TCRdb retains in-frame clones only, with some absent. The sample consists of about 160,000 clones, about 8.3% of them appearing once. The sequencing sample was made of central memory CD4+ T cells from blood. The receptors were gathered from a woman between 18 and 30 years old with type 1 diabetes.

CDR3 sequence (DNA): TGCGCCAGCAGCCTTAGCGGCGCCTCCTACAATGAGCAGTTCTTC. Translating it yields CASSLSGASYNEQFF. The chain joins TRBV5-1 to TRBJ2-1, with D possibly being TRBD2 (6 bases). The germline CDR1 and CDR2 sequences are SGHRS and YFSETQ. The length of the CDR3 is 15 residues. Trimming took 4 bases from V and 0 from J, leaving 11 bases between them.

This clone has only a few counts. The CDR3 region is CAWEVAVNTQYF. DNA for the CDR3: TGTGCCTGGGAAGTAGCGGTGAACACGCAGTATTTT. The rearrangement uses TRBV30 and TRBJ2-3, with D tentatively TRBD2 (6 bases). The V and J ends lost 5 bases and 9 bases respectively, with 15 bases between them. CDR3 length equals 12 residues. Germline V CDR1 and CDR2: GTSNPN, SVGIG (reference sequence).

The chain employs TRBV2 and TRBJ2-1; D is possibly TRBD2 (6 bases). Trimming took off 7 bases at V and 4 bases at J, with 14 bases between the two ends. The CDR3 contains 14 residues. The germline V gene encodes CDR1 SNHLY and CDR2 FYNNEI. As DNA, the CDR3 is TGTGCCAGCAACCGGGAGAAAATATACAATGAGCAGTTCTTC. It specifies CASNREKIYNEQFF.

The CDR3 region has the DNA TGTGCCACCAGCCGCAACTTCATTGGCTATGGCTACACCTTC. Amino acid sequence: CATSRNFIGYGYTF. The chain is built from TRBV15 and TRBJ1-2; D remains ambiguous. This CDR3 spans 14 amino acids. V was cut by 5 bases and J by 4 bases, with 14 bases left in between. Germline CDR1 and CDR2: LNHNV and YYDKDF (reference sequence).

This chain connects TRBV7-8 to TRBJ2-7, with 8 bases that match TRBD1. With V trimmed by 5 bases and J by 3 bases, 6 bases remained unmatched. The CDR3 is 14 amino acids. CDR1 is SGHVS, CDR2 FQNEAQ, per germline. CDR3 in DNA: TGTGCCAGCAGCCGACAGGGGACTTACTACGAGCAGTACTTC. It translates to CASSRQGTYYEQYF.

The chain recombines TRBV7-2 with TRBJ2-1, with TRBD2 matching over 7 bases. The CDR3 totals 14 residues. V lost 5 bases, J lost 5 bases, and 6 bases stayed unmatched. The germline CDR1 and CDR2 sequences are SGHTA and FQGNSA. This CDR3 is CASSLSGTNNEQFF. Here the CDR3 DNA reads TGTGCCAGCAGCCTAAGCGGGACGAACAATGAGCAGTTCTTC.

CDR3 in DNA: TGTGCCATCAGTGACTCTAAGGGACAGGGGGTGGTTGGCTACACCTTC. It is translated as CAISDSKGQGVVGYTF. This chain connects TRBV10-3 to TRBJ1-2; 11 nucleotides line up with TRBD1. Germline V gene sequence: CDR1 ENHRY, CDR2 SYGVKD. The CDR3 contains 16 residues. Germline trimming cut 3 bases from V and 7 bases from J; bases unmatched to any gene: 10.

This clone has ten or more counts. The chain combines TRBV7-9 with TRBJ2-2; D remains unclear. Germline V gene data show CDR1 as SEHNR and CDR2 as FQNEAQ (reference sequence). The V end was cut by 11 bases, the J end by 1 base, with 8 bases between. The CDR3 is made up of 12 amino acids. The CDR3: CARQVNTGELFF. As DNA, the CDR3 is TGTGCCCGCCAGGTGAACACCGGGGAGCTGTTTTTT.

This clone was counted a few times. Here the CDR3 DNA reads TGTGCCATCAGTGAGTCGGGGACACCCTACGAGCAGTACTTC. Translation: CAISESGTPYEQYF. The chain joins TRBV10-3 to TRBJ2-7, with a weak D call TRBD1 (6 bases). V was pared by 0 bases and J by 2 bases, with 8 bases between. CDR1 is ENHRY and CDR2 is SYGVKD in the germline V gene. The CDR3 runs to 14 residues.

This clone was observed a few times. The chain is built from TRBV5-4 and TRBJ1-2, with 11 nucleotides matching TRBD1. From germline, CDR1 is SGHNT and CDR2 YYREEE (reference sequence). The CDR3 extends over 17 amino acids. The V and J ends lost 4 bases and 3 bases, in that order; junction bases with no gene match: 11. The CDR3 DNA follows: TGTGCCAGCAGCACCGGACAGGGGGCGGTTTTTTACTATGGCTACACCTTC. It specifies CASSTGQGAVFYYGYTF.

The CDR3, as DNA: TGTGCCTCGGACAGGCTTTCTGGTGGCTACACCTTC. This encodes CASDRLSGGYTF. The rearrangement links TRBV30 to TRBJ1-2; TRBD1 aligns across 7 bases. The germline V gene encodes CDR1 GTSNPN and CDR2 SVGIG (reference sequence). The CDR3 extends over 12 amino acids. After removal of 7 bases from V and 7 bases from J, the junction contained 9 bases not matched to a gene.

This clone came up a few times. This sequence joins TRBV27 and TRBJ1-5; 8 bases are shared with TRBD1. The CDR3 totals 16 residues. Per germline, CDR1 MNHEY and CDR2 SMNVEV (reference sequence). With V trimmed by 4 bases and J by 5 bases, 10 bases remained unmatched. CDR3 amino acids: CASSSIGQGQDQPQHF. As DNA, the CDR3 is TGTGCCAGCAGTTCCATCGGACAGGGACAAGATCAGCCCCAGCATTTT.

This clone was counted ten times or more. The chain's CDR3 is CASSPGTGASNQPQHF. In DNA form, the CDR3 reads TGTGCCAGCAGCCCGGGGACAGGTGCTAGCAATCAGCCCCAGCATTTT. This chain uses TRBV9 with TRBJ1-5; 8 bases are shared with TRBD1. Trimming removed 4 bases from V and 0 bases from J; junction bases left unmatched: 6. The CDR3 sequence is 16 residues long. Germline assignment: CDR1 SGDLS and CDR2 YYNGEE.

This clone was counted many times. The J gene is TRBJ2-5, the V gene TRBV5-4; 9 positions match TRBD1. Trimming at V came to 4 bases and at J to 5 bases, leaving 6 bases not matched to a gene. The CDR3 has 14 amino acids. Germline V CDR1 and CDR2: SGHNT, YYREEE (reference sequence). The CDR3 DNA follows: TGTGCCAGCAGCGCACAGGGGGCTCAGGAGACCCAGTACTTC. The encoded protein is CASSAQGAQETQYF.

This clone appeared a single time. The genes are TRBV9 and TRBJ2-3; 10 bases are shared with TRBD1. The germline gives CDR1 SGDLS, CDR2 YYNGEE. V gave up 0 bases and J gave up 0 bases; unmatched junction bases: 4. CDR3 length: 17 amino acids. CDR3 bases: TGTGCCAGCAGCGTAGCTGGACAGGGGGTTAGCACAGATACGCAGTATTTT. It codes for CASSVAGQGVSTDTQYF.

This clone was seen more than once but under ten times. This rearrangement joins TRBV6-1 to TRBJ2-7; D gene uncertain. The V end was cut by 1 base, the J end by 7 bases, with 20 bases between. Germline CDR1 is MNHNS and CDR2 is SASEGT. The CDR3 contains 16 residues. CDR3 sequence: CASSEGSTFPTREQYF. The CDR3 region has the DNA TGTGCCAGCAGTGAAGGTTCCACCTTCCCGACTCGGGAGCAGTACTTC.

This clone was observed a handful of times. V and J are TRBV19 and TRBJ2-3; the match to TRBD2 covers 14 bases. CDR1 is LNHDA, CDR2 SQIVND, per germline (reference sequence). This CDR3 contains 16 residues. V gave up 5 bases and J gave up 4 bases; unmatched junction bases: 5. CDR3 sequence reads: CASSRLAGGLADTQYF. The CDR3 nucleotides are TGTGCCAGTAGTCGACTAGCGGGGGGGCTGGCAGATACGCAGTATTTT.

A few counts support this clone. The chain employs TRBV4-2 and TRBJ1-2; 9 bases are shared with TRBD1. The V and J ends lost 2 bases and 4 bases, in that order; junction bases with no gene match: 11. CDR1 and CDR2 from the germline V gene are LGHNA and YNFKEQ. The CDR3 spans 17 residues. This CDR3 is CASSQTRVTTGGYGYTF. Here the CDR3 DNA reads TGTGCCAGCAGCCAAACGAGGGTGACGACAGGGGGCTATGGCTACACCTTC.

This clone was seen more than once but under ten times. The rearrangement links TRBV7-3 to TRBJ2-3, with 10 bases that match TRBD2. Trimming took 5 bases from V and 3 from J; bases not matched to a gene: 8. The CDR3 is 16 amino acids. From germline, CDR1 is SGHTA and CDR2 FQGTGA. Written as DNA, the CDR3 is TGTGCCAGCAGCCCCTGGGGGACTAGCGAGACAGATACGCAGTATTTT. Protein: CASSPWGTSETDTQYF.

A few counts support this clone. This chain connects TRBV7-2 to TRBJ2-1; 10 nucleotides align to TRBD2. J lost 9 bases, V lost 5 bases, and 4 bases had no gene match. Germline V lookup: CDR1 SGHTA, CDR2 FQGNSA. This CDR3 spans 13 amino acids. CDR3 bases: TGTGCCAGCAGCCCGGGACTAGCGATTGAGCAGTTCTTC. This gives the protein CASSPGLAIEQFF.

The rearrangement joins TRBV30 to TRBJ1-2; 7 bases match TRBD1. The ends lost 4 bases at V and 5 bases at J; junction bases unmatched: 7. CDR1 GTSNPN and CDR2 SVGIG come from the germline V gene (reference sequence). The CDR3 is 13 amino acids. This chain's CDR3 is CAWKPQGVYGYTF. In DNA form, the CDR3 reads TGTGCCTGGAAACCTCAGGGGGTTTATGGCTACACCTTC.

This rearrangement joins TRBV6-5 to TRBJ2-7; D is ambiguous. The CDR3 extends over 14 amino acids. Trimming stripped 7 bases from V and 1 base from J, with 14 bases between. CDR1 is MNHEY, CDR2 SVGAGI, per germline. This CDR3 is CASKNNDGSYEQYF. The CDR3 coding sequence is TGTGCCAGCAAGAATAACGACGGGTCCTACGAGCAGTACTTC.

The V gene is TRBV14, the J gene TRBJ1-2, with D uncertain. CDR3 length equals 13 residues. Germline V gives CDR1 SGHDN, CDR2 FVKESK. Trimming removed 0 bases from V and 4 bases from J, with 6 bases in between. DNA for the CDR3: TGTGCCAGCAGCCAAGATACTTCCTATGGCTACACCTTC. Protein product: CASSQDTSYGYTF.

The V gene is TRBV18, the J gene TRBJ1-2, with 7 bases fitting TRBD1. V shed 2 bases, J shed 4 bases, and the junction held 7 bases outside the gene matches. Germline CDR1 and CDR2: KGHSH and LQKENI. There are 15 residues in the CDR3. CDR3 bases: TGTGCCAGCTCACCAGGGGACAGACGAGTCTATGGCTACACCTTC. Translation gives CASSPGDRRVYGYTF.

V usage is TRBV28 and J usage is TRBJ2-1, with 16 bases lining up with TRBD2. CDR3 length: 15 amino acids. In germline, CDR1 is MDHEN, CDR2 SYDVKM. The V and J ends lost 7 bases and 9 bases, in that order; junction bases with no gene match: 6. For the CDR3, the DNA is TGTGCCAGCACCGGGACTAGCGGGAGGGCCGGTGAGCAGTTCTTC. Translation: CASTGTSGRAGEQFF.

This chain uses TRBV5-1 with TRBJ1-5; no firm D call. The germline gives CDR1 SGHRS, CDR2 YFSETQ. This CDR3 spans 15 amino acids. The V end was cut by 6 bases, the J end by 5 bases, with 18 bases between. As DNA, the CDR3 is TGCGCCAGCACCCCGAACGGGGAGGTTCATCAGCCCCAGCATTTT. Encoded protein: CASTPNGEVHQPQHF. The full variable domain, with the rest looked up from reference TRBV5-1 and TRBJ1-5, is KAGVTQTPRYLIKTRGQQVTLSCSPISGHRSVSWYQQTPGQGLQFLFEYFSETQRNKGNFPGRFSGRQFSNSRSEMNVSTLELGDSALYLCASTPNGEVHQPQHFGDGTRLSIL.